One sample yielded the 9 T cell receptor beta chains listed below, sequenced in a study of CD8 T cells in Susac syndrome. With random hexamers, roughly 0.45 to 1 ug RNA was reverse transcribed. MiXCR, applied by TCRdb to the immunoSEQ multiplex PCR reads, yields one record per CDR3 protein. The data show about 300,000 distinct CDR3 sequences, about 88% seen once. The sequencing sample was made of CD8+ T cells from PBMCs. The receptor set was obtained from a human donor with multiple sclerosis.

The rearrangement uses TRBV29-1 and TRBJ2-5; D is possibly TRBD2 (5 bases). Germline V gene lookup returns CDR1 SQVTM and CDR2 ANQGSEA. This CDR3 spans 16 amino acids. Trimming stripped 0 bases from V and 1 base from J, with 15 bases between. The CDR3 sequence: CSVEDLGDDFQETQYF. CDR3 DNA sequence: TGCAGCGTTGAAGATCTCGGGGATGACTTCCAAGAGACCCAGTACTTC.

CDR3 region: CASSIDRVFTEAFF. CDR3 sequence (DNA): TGTGCCAGTAGTATAGATCGGGTCTTCACTGAAGCTTTCTTT. J is TRBJ1-1 and V is TRBV19; D gene ambiguous. V was pared by 0 bases and J by 4 bases, with 9 bases between. Germline-derived CDR1 and CDR2 are LNHDA and SQIVND (reference sequence). This CDR3 region has 14 residues. The full variable domain, rest sourced from reference TRBV19 and TRBJ1-1, is DGGITQSPKYLFRKEGQNVTLSCEQNLNHDAMYWYRQDPGQGLRLIYYSQIVNDFQKGDIAEGYSVSREKKESFPLTVTSAQKNPTAFYLCASSIDRVFTEAFFGQGTRLTVV.

The chain couples TRBV30 to TRBJ1-1, with D uncertain. The germline gives CDR1 GTSNPN, CDR2 SVGIG (reference sequence). The V and J ends lost 0 bases and 7 bases respectively, with 12 bases between them. This CDR3 region has 13 residues. CDR3 nucleotide sequence: TGTGCCTGGAGTGTATCGGGGATATTTGAAGCTTTCTTT. This translates into CAWSVSGIFEAFF.

This chain connects TRBV19 to TRBJ2-1; D gene unclear. There are 14 residues in the CDR3. CDR1 is LNHDA, CDR2 SQIVND, per germline (reference sequence). Trimming took 6 bases from V and 5 from J, leaving 14 bases between them. CDR3 DNA sequence: TGTGCCAGTAGCTCCCTAGGTGCGAACAATGAGCAGTTCTTC. This translates into CASSSLGANNEQFF.

The chain is built from TRBV2 and TRBJ2-7, with D possibly being TRBD2 (5 bases). This CDR3 region has 14 residues. V was shortened by 6 bases and J by 4 bases, with 16 bases between the two germline ends. The germline V gene has CDR1 SNHLY and CDR2 FYNNEI. CDR3 DNA sequence: TGTGCCAGCAGCGGACTGCTCTCGGCATACGAGCAGTACTTC. Translated, it gives CASSGLLSAYEQYF.

The CDR3 loop reads CASGGRRVDEQYF. The CDR3 DNA follows: TGTGCCAGCGGCGGCCGGCGCGTGGACGAGCAGTACTTC. The V gene is TRBV28, the J gene TRBJ2-7; unclear D gene. Trimming cost V 8 bases and J 5 bases, with 16 bases left between them. Germline CDR1 is MDHEN and CDR2 is SYDVKM. The CDR3 covers 13 residues.

The chain recombines TRBV3-1 with TRBJ1-5; tentative D call: TRBD1 (6 bases). The V and J ends lost 4 bases and 4 bases respectively, with 11 bases between them. This CDR3 has 14 amino acids. CDR1 is LGHDT, CDR2 YNNKEL, per germline (reference sequence). The CDR3 DNA follows: TGTGCCAGCAGCCGAGACAGGTTTAATCAGCCCCAGCATTTT. It specifies CASSRDRFNQPQHF.

V usage is TRBV28 and J usage is TRBJ2-4; TRBD1 is a possible D gene (6 bases). Germline CDR1 reads MDHEN; CDR2 reads SYDVKM. V gave up 5 bases and J gave up 7 bases, with 12 bases separating them. The CDR3 length is 13 residues. The CDR3 DNA is TGTGCCAGCAGTAACAGGGTTATGAACATTCAGTACTTC. This translates into CASSNRVMNIQYF.

This chain links TRBV4-1 with TRBJ2-1; a weak D match, TRBD2 (6 bases). The germline gives CDR1 MGHRA, CDR2 YSYEKL. V dropped 0 bases and J dropped 10 bases, with 19 bases sitting between them. The CDR3 totals 16 residues. This CDR3 reads CASSQDPPPLASEQFF. The CDR3, as DNA: TGCGCCAGCAGCCAAGATCCCCCGCCCCTAGCGTCCGAGCAGTTCTTC.